This passage covers 16 T cell receptor beta chains from one sample sequenced in a study of T-cell reconstitution after alpha-beta-depleted transplantation in children. TCRbeta library preparation incorporated unique molecular identifiers. TCRdb itself ran the PCR reads through MiXCR, one entry per CDR3 protein. This table has approximately 350,000 distinct CDR3 sequences, approximately 10% appearing once. Source: PBMCs from the stem cell graft donor, taken from the stem cell graft. The receptors shown here come from a human donor who donated a stem cell graft to a child with acute lymphoblastic leukemia.

The chain's CDR3 is CAISMEAGFSYEQYF. CDR3 in DNA: TGTGCCATCAGTATGGAAGCGGGGTTCTCCTACGAGCAGTACTTC. The rearrangement links TRBV10-3 to TRBJ2-7, with TRBD2 matching over 7 bases. Germline CDR1 reads ENHRY; CDR2 reads SYGVKD. The CDR3 runs 15 residues. Trimming cost V 5 bases and J 0 bases; bases outside gene matches: 7.

There are a few counts of this clonotype. V usage is TRBV5-1 and J usage is TRBJ2-3; maybe TRBD1 (5 bases). The CDR3 spans 16 residues. The V gene lost 2 bases and the J gene lost 2 bases, with 15 bases spanning the gap. Germline CDR1 reads SGHRS; CDR2 reads YFSETQ. The DNA of the CDR3 is TGCGCCAGCAGCTTATCCAGGGTGGGGTTCACAGATACGCAGTATTTT. Protein: CASSLSRVGFTDTQYF.

The chain employs TRBV10-3 and TRBJ1-5, with D maybe TRBD1 (6 bases). The V gene's germline CDR1 is ENHRY and CDR2 SYGVKD. Trimming pared 4 bases from V and 7 bases from J, leaving 11 bases between. This CDR3 has 13 amino acids. The DNA of the CDR3 is TGTGCCATCAGTGGGGGGGCCACCCAGCCCCAGCATTTT. Amino acids: CAISGGATQPQHF.

This clonotype was recorded many times. The chain uses TRBV21-1 and TRBJ2-1; TRBD2 is taken as the D call from the table, unchecked against the DNA. TRBV21-1 is described as a pseudogene. The CDR3 has 16 amino acids. The CDR3 sequence: CASKSGFHSSYNEQFF. As DNA, the CDR3 is TGTGCCAGCAAGAGCGGATTCCATAGCTCCTACAATGAGCAGTTCTTC.

This chain connects TRBV7-3 to TRBJ2-2; tentative D call: TRBD1 (5 bases). CDR1 SGHTA and CDR2 FQGTGA come from the germline V gene. Trimming left V 0 bases short and J 6 bases short, with 11 bases between. This CDR3 has 15 amino acids. The CDR3 loop reads CASSLTGRSPGELFF. The CDR3 DNA reads TGTGCCAGCAGCTTAACGGGGCGCAGCCCCGGGGAGCTGTTTTTT.

This rearrangement joins TRBV4-2 to TRBJ2-2; 8 bases are a match to TRBD2. The CDR3 is 17 amino acids. V was clipped by 3 bases and J by 3 bases; unmatched bases: 9. CDR1 is LGHNA, CDR2 YNFKEQ, per germline. DNA for the CDR3: TGTGCCAGCAGCCAGGGGGCTACGCGGGAGGACACCGGGGAGCTGTTTTTT. Translation: CASSQGATREDTGELFF.

This clonotype was seen a handful of times. The J gene is TRBJ2-7, the V gene TRBV7-2; D could derive from TRBD1 or TRBD2 (5 bases each). From germline, CDR1 is SGHTA and CDR2 FQGNSA. V gave up 1 base and J gave up 4 bases, with 11 bases separating them. The CDR3 spans 14 residues. The CDR3: CASSLERGVYEQYF. CDR3 DNA sequence: TGTGCCAGCAGCTTAGAGAGGGGTGTGTACGAGCAGTACTTC.

This clonotype was counted ten times or more. V gene TRBV6-2 or TRBV6-3 combines with J gene TRBJ2-1; 10 bases match TRBD2. Germline V gene lookup returns CDR1 MNHEY and CDR2 SVGEGT. The CDR3 has 18 amino acids. J gave up 3 bases and V 1 base, and 9 bases lay outside the gene matches. CDR3 amino acids: CASSYLGLAGVLYNEQFF. CDR3 in DNA: TGTGCCAGCAGTTACTTGGGGCTAGCGGGAGTCCTCTACAATGAGCAGTTCTTC.

This clonotype appeared a few times. J is TRBJ2-1 and V is TRBV7-3, with D unresolved. The ends were cut back, 0 bases at V and 10 bases at J, with 16 bases in the middle. The CDR3 length is 15 residues. CDR1 is SGHTA, CDR2 FQGTGA, per germline. CDR3 sequence: CASSLTPTSWREQFF. CDR3 in DNA: TGTGCCAGCAGCTTAACCCCTACGTCCTGGCGGGAGCAGTTCTTC.

The chain is built from TRBV12-3 or TRBV12-4 and TRBJ2-7; 7 nucleotides line up with TRBD1. The length of the CDR3 is 14 residues. J was trimmed by 3 bases and V by 3 bases; bases with no gene match: 5. Written as DNA, the CDR3 is TGTGCCAGCAGTTTGACAGGGCCCGGCTACGAGCAGTACTTC. It translates to CASSLTGPGYEQYF.

The chain is built from TRBV13 and TRBJ2-1, with 11 bases aligning to TRBD2. The CDR3 totals 15 residues. The V gene's germline CDR1 is PRHDT and CDR2 FYEKMQ (reference sequence). With V trimmed by 5 bases and J by 9 bases, 9 bases remained unmatched. This CDR3 reads CASSLLLGTSGEQFF. The CDR3 bases are TGTGCCAGCAGCCTCTTACTCGGGACTAGCGGTGAGCAGTTCTTC.

In nucleotides, the CDR3 is TGCGCCAGCAGCTCACGGACAGGGCAGAACACCGGGGAGCTGTTTTTT. Translated: CASSSRTGQNTGELFF. This chain joins TRBV5-1 and TRBJ2-2; 8 bases agree with TRBD1. In germline, CDR1 is SGHRS, CDR2 YFSETQ. V trimming: 3 bases; J trimming: 1 base; junction bases outside the gene matches: 5. This CDR3 has 16 amino acids.

This clonotype was counted at least ten times. The chain is built from TRBV4-1 and TRBJ2-2, with D unclear. CDR1 MGHRA and CDR2 YSYEKL come from the germline V gene. V lost 4 bases, J lost 2 bases, and 5 bases lay in between. The length of the CDR3 is 13 residues. CDR3 sequence reads: CASSPSNTGELFF. CDR3 bases: TGCGCCAGCAGCCCGTCTAACACCGGGGAGCTGTTTTTT.

The V call is TRBV6-1, the J call TRBJ2-1, with D possibly matching TRBD1 (5 bases). The V and J ends lost 6 bases and 6 bases respectively, with 21 bases between them. The CDR3 has 16 residues. Germline CDR1 is MNHNS and CDR2 is SASEGT. The DNA for the CDR3 is TGTGCCAGCAGCGAAATTGAGGTTGGGGCCCCCAATGAGCAGTTCTTC. Its protein product is CASSEIEVGAPNEQFF.

This clonotype was counted between two and nine times. V is TRBV6-1 and J is TRBJ2-7, with 7 bases that match TRBD1. Trimming at V came to 7 bases and at J to 3 bases, leaving 6 bases not matched to a gene. The CDR3 loop spans 13 amino acids. CDR1 and CDR2 from the germline V gene are MNHNS and SASEGT. The CDR3 coding sequence is TGTGCCAGCAAACAAAGGGACAGCTACGAGCAGTACTTC. Translating gives CASKQRDSYEQYF.

The chain combines TRBV7-9 with TRBJ1-2; D is possibly TRBD1 (6 bases). V lost 3 bases and J lost 7, with 6 bases in between. Looked up from germline, CDR1 is SEHNR and CDR2 is FQNEAQ (reference sequence). This CDR3 is built from 11 residues. CDR3 sequence (DNA): TGTGCCAGCAGCTTGGGGGCTGGCTACACCTTC. Residues: CASSLGAGYTF.